This passage covers 28 T cell receptor beta chains from one sample sequenced in a study of T cells in Graves' hyperthyroidism and ophthalmopathy. RNA transcripts yielded amplified TCR beta CDR3 regions. The HTBI primer set was used in a first-round RT-PCR of the TCR CDR3. TCRdb used MiXCR to reprocess the multiplex PCR reads, holding one entry per CDR3 protein. This sample has roughly 580,000 distinct CDR3 sequences; 11% to 15% occur once, and the top ten carry roughly 5.7%. The sequenced material came from blood. All receptors come from a young woman with Graves' hyperthyroidism that later progressed to Graves' ophthalmopathy.

At least ten counts were recorded for this clonotype. The rearrangement uses TRBV30 and TRBJ2-6, with D unclear. V lost 0 bases, J lost 0 bases, and 6 bases lay in between. The CDR3 spans 15 residues. The germline V gene encodes CDR1 GTSNPN and CDR2 SVGIG (reference sequence). DNA of the CDR3: TGTGCCTGGAGTGTAAGGGTCTCTGGGGCCAACGTCCTGACTTTC. Amino acid sequence: CAWSVRVSGANVLTF.

This clonotype was found many times. The chain carries TRBV10-2 and TRBJ2-7; D uncertain. This CDR3 region has 14 residues. Germline V gene data show CDR1 as WSHSY and CDR2 as SAAADI. Trimming shortened V by 8 bases and J by 0 bases, and 14 bases separated the two germline ends. The CDR3 is CASVVPGNSYEQYF. The CDR3 DNA is TGCGCCAGCGTAGTCCCGGGCAACTCCTACGAGCAGTACTTC.

A word on this clonotype: One end of the junction fails to match germline, which may point to a read error. The chain employs TRBV10-1 and TRBJ2-2, with D perhaps TRBD2 (6 bases). CDR1 is WNHNN and CDR2 is SYGVQD in the germline V gene (reference sequence). The CDR3 is 14 amino acids. CDR3 DNA sequence: TGCGCCAGCAGCGGGACTTTGAATACCGGGGAGCTGCTTTTT. Translated, it gives CASSGTLNTGELLF.

This chain joins TRBV7-9 and TRBJ2-5; 10 bases line up with TRBD1. CDR3 length equals 15 residues. Germline V gene data show CDR1 as SEHNR and CDR2 as FQNEAQ (reference sequence). V was clipped by 6 bases and J by 4 bases; unmatched bases: 8. The CDR3 here is CASRERDRGRETQYF. CDR3 DNA: TGTGCCAGCAGGGAGCGGGACAGGGGACGAGAGACCCAGTACTTC.

This clonotype was counted ten times or more. The rearrangement uses TRBV30 and TRBJ2-1; 7 bases are shared with TRBD1. CDR1 GTSNPN and CDR2 SVGIG come from the germline V gene (reference sequence). There are 13 residues in the CDR3. The ends lost 0 bases at V and 9 bases at J; junction bases unmatched: 5. Here the CDR3 reads CAWSVQGGGEQFF. The CDR3 bases are TGTGCCTGGAGTGTACAAGGGGGCGGTGAGCAGTTCTTC. The variable domain in full, with the rest retrieved from reference TRBV30 and TRBJ2-1, is SQTIHQWPATLVQPVGSPLSLECTVEGTSNPNLYWYRQAAGRGLQLLFYSVGIGQISSEVPQNLSASRPQDRQFILSSKKLLLSDSGFYLCAWSVQGGGEQFFGPGTRLTVL.

In its sample, this clonotype was seen many times. The rearrangement links TRBV25-1 to TRBJ2-3, with 11 bases fitting TRBD2. This CDR3 region has 16 residues. Germline CDR1 and CDR2: MGHDK and SYGVNS. After removal of 8 bases from V and 4 bases from J, the junction contained 11 bases not matched to a gene. The CDR3 region has the DNA TGTGCCAGCTCGTTTAGCGGGAGGGCGTTTGCAGATACGCAGTATTTT. Amino acids: CASSFSGRAFADTQYF.

In this sample, this clonotype turned up many times. The V and J genes are TRBV6-2 or TRBV6-3 and TRBJ2-7; no reliable D call. Germline V gene lookup returns CDR1 MNHEY and CDR2 SVGEGT. The CDR3 consists of 17 residues. V lost 0 bases and J lost 6, with 21 bases in between. The DNA of the CDR3 is TGTGCCAGCAGTTACTCGGTTGTTCGTATCGGGTCGTTCGAGCAGTACTTC. Translated: CASSYSVVRIGSFEQYF.

The chain joins TRBV19 to TRBJ1-5; no clear D gene. Germline V gene lookup returns CDR1 LNHDA and CDR2 SQIVND (reference sequence). The V gene lost 6 bases and the J gene lost 0 bases, with 12 bases spanning the gap. This CDR3 is 15 amino acids long. CDR3 DNA sequence: TGTGCCAGTAGCTGGACCGAATATAGCAATCAGCCCCAGCATTTT. It specifies CASSWTEYSNQPQHF.

This clonotype occurred many times. This chain connects TRBV11-2 to TRBJ1-4, with TRBD1 matching over 9 bases. Germline CDR1 SGHAT, CDR2 FQNNGV. The CDR3 sequence is 14 residues long. V lost 3 bases to trimming and J lost 7 bases; unmatched junction nucleotides: 3. The CDR3 nucleotides read TGTGCCAGCAGCTTGGGGACAGGGACTGAAAAACTGTTTTTT. It translates to CASSLGTGTEKLFF.

This clonotype was counted at least ten times. The chain joins TRBV19 to TRBJ1-2; perhaps TRBD1 as D (5 bases). Germline loops: CDR1 LNHDA, CDR2 SQIVND (reference sequence). V shed 10 bases and J shed 5 bases, with 26 bases lying between them. This CDR3 comprises 16 residues. CDR3 amino acids: CATKYGDYTKMYGYTF. As DNA, the CDR3 is TGTGCCACCAAATATGGGGACTATACGAAGATGTATGGCTACACCTTC. Full variable domain (outside the CDR3, taken from reference TRBV19 and TRBJ1-2): DGGITQSPKYLFRKEGQNVTLSCEQNLNHDAMYWYRQDPGQGLRLIYYSQIVNDFQKGDIAEGYSVSREKKESFPLTVTSAQKNPTAFYLCATKYGDYTKMYGYTFGSGTRLTVV.

The J gene is TRBJ1-2, the V gene TRBV6-1; TRBD1 matches 8 bases. The germline V gene encodes CDR1 MNHNS and CDR2 SASEGT. CDR3 size: 14 residues. J gave up 4 bases and V 7 bases, and 8 bases lay outside the gene matches. Here the CDR3 DNA reads TGTGCCAGCAATCAGGGGGCACTAGGCTATGGCTACACCTTC. Encoded protein: CASNQGALGYGYTF.

This clonotype was seen many times. J is TRBJ2-1 and V is TRBV20-1, with 7 positions matching TRBD2. V was clipped by 3 bases and J by 5 bases; unmatched bases: 7. CDR1 and CDR2 (germline): DFQATT, SNEGSKA (reference sequence). This CDR3 is built from 14 residues. The DNA of the CDR3 is TGCAGTGCTAGTGCCAGCGGGACGAACAATGAGCAGTTCTTC. This codes for CSASASGTNNEQFF.

This clonotype was observed a few times. The V gene is TRBV18, the J gene TRBJ1-1, with TRBD1 matching over 8 bases. With V trimmed by 5 bases and J by 5 bases, 16 bases remained unmatched. The CDR3 has 17 amino acids. Germline-derived CDR1 and CDR2 are KGHSH and LQKENI. The chain's CDR3 is CASSSRVSQGARTEAFF. CDR3 nucleotide sequence: TGTGCCAGCTCATCACGGGTCTCCCAGGGGGCTAGAACTGAAGCTTTCTTT.

This clonotype was observed many times. This chain connects TRBV5-1 to TRBJ2-7, with 8 positions matching TRBD1. The CDR3 has 15 residues. Germline CDR1 SGHRS, CDR2 YFSETQ. J gave up 1 base and V 2 bases, and 5 bases lay outside the gene matches. CDR3 in DNA: TGCGCCAGCAGCTTTTTTCGGACAGGGTCCTACGAGCAGTACTTC. It specifies CASSFFRTGSYEQYF.

CDR3 coding DNA: TGTGCCAGCAGCTTTCTTGACAGGGTACATGGCTACACCTTC. It translates to CASSFLDRVHGYTF. The rearrangement links TRBV7-6 to TRBJ1-2; 7 nucleotides match TRBD1. CDR3 size: 14 residues. J lost 6 bases, V lost 3 bases, and 7 bases had no gene match. Germline CDR1 SGHVS, CDR2 FNYEAQ.

This clonotype was observed many times. This sequence joins TRBV28 and TRBJ2-1; TRBD1 is a possible D gene (6 bases). Trimming took off 6 bases at V and 1 base at J, with 13 bases between the two ends. This CDR3 has 15 amino acids. In germline, CDR1 is MDHEN, CDR2 SYDVKM. For the CDR3, the DNA is TGTGCCAGCAGATTAACAGGGAAATCCTACAATGAGCAGTTCTTC. As protein: CASRLTGKSYNEQFF. Full variable domain (outside the CDR3, taken from reference TRBV28 and TRBJ2-1): DVKVTQSSRYLVKRTGEKVFLECVQDMDHENMFWYRQDPGLGLRLIYFSYDVKMKEKGDIPEGYSVSREKKERFSLILESASTNQTSMYLCASRLTGKSYNEQFFGPGTRLTVL.

This clonotype has ten or more counts. The chain links TRBV7-8 to TRBJ1-2; D possibly corresponds to TRBD1 (6 bases). Germline V gene lookup returns CDR1 SGHVS and CDR2 FQNEAQ. The CDR3 length is 15 residues. V was shortened by 2 bases and J by 8 bases, with 18 bases between the two germline ends. CDR3 region: CASSLSYDRSEGYTF. CDR3 bases: TGTGCCAGCAGCTTATCGTACGACAGGTCGGAAGGCTACACCTTC.

The table lists this clonotype with many counts. This CDR3 is CASCDGVNTEAFF. The CDR3 DNA reads TGTGCCAGCTGCGACGGGGTGAACACTGAAGCTTTCTTT. The chain employs TRBV12-3 or TRBV12-4 and TRBJ1-1; D is unclear. V lost 8 bases, J lost 0 bases, and 10 bases lay in between. The CDR3 loop spans 13 amino acids.

This clonotype was observed at least ten times. The chain combines TRBV7-2 with TRBJ1-3; D ambiguous. This CDR3 is 15 amino acids long. V was trimmed by 5 bases and J by 1 base, leaving 12 bases between them. The germline CDR1 and CDR2 sequences are SGHTA and FQGNSA. This CDR3 is CASSRLVSSGNTIYF. Here the CDR3 DNA reads TGTGCCAGCAGCCGGCTGGTTTCGTCTGGAAACACCATATATTTT.

This clonotype was seen at least ten times. The rearrangement uses TRBV2 and TRBJ2-3; 8 nucleotides align to TRBD1. The J segment lost 3 bases and the V segment lost 10 bases, leaving 15 bases of the junction unmatched. CDR3 length: 16 amino acids. Germline CDR1 is SNHLY and CDR2 is FYNNEI. This CDR3 reads CATRQEAGGVTDTQYF. The CDR3 DNA sequence: TGTGCCACCCGCCAAGAAGCAGGGGGCGTGACAGATACGCAGTATTTT.

This clonotype was counted ten times or more. The chain is built from TRBV20-1 and TRBJ2-3; 9 nucleotides agree with TRBD2. The CDR3 runs 11 residues. CDR1 DFQATT and CDR2 SNEGSKA come from the germline V gene (reference sequence). V shed 5 bases, J shed 11 bases, and the junction held 5 bases outside the gene matches. CDR3 DNA sequence: TGCAGTGCTGTAGCGGGAGTGGAGCAGTATTTT. Translating it yields CSAVAGVEQYF.

This clonotype showed up many times. The J gene is TRBJ1-1, the V gene TRBV28, with D possibly being TRBD1 (5 bases). The CDR3 sequence is 13 residues long. The V end was cut by 6 bases, the J end by 5 bases, with 13 bases between. Germline V gene lookup returns CDR1 MDHEN and CDR2 SYDVKM. CDR3 coding DNA: TGTGCCAGCAGCGCGGCAGGGCAAACTGAAGCTTTCTTT. Its translation is CASSAAGQTEAFF.

The table lists this clonotype with many counts. The J gene is TRBJ2-7, the V gene TRBV20-1; possible D gene TRBD2, 6 bases. V was trimmed by 0 bases and J by 9 bases, leaving 18 bases between them. The CDR3 contains 14 residues. In germline, CDR1 is DFQATT, CDR2 SNEGSKA (reference sequence). CDR3 in DNA: TGCAGTGCTAGAGATCGGGCAGGGACTCGGGGGCAGTACTTC. It translates to CSARDRAGTRGQYF.

This clonotype was observed at least ten times. The chain employs TRBV29-1 and TRBJ1-5; D gene ambiguous. Between the trimmed V and J ends, which lost 0 bases and 11 bases, there was a span of 14 bases. The CDR3 is 13 amino acids. Germline CDR1 and CDR2: SQVTM and ANQGSEA. The CDR3 here is CSVEDPSSLAQHF. The CDR3 DNA follows: TGCAGCGTTGAAGATCCCTCCAGTCTAGCCCAGCATTTT.

This clonotype was detected a few times. The V call is TRBV7-9, the J call TRBJ2-1; the match to TRBD2 covers 8 bases. CDR1 and CDR2 (germline): SEHNR, FQNEAQ (reference sequence). This CDR3 contains 15 residues. The ends lost 2 bases at V and 6 bases at J; junction bases unmatched: 6. The CDR3 nucleotides read TGTGCCAGCAGCTTAATGACGGGAGGGCGCAATGAGCAGTTCTTC. Translated, it gives CASSLMTGGRNEQFF.

In this sample, this clonotype turned up many times. V gene TRBV11-2 combines with J gene TRBJ1-3, with D possibly TRBD1 on 6 matching bases. This CDR3 is 14 amino acids long. V lost 8 bases to trimming and J lost 0 bases, with 11 bases between them. CDR1 and CDR2 from the germline V gene are SGHAT and FQNNGV. CDR3 DNA sequence: TGTGCCAGCGGGGGCGCCTCCTCTGGAAACACCATATATTTT. It translates to CASGGASSGNTIYF.

This clonotype was recorded many times. V gene TRBV6-2 or TRBV6-3 combines with J gene TRBJ2-3; maybe TRBD2 (5 bases). CDR1 is MNHEY and CDR2 is SVGEGT in the germline V gene. With 5 bases removed from V and 6 bases from J, the gap between germline ends came to 9 bases. CDR3 length: 12 amino acids. The CDR3 DNA reads TGTGCCAGCAGTGGCCAGCGGGATACGCAGTATTTT. Protein: CASSGQRDTQYF.

This clonotype was seen more than once but under ten times. One junction end does not reproduce the germline sequence, and a read error may be involved. Here the CDR3 DNA reads TGTGCTAGCAGCTTAGCTCTGGAAACCGGGGAGCTGTTTTTT. Its protein product is CASSLALETGELFF. This chain uses TRBV7-7 with TRBJ2-2; D remains ambiguous. This CDR3 contains 14 residues. Germline V gene sequence: CDR1 SSHAT, CDR2 FNYEAQ (reference sequence).